Shown below are 23 T cell receptor beta chains from a single sample sequenced in a study of CD8+CD57+ T cells in acquired aplastic anemia. Patients included in sequencing had previously demonstrated CD8+CD57+ cell expansion by flow cytometry. Genomic DNA templated the TCR beta VDJ and CDR3 profiling. MiXCR, applied by TCRdb to the reads, yields one record per CDR3 protein. The table records under 200,000 distinct CDR3 sequences, roughly 48% of them present only once. The sequencing sample was made of sorted CD4+, CD8+, or CD8+CD57+ T cells (not recorded which) from PBMCs. The receptors stem from a human donor with aplastic anemia.

This clonotype appeared many times. The chain recombines TRBV29-1 with TRBJ2-1, with D possibly being TRBD2 (5 bases). Trimming stripped 4 bases from V and 4 bases from J, with 11 bases between. This CDR3 has 13 amino acids. Germline-derived CDR1 and CDR2 are SQVTM and ANQGSEA. CDR3 coding DNA: TGCAGCGTTGCGCCGGACTCATACAATGAGCAGTTCTTC. It encodes CSVAPDSYNEQFF.

The table lists this clonotype with many counts. Mismatch with germline at one junction end may stem from a read error. V is TRBV7-7 and J is TRBJ2-7; the match to TRBD2 covers 7 bases. Germline assignment: CDR1 SSHAT and CDR2 FNYEAQ (reference sequence). The CDR3 spans 13 residues. CDR3 coding DNA: TGTGCTAGCAGCCCAAAGTTGCGGGGGGAGCAGTACTTC. This sequence encodes CASSPKLRGEQYF.

The V call is TRBV15, the J call TRBJ2-3; 10 bases align to TRBD1. V was pared by 3 bases and J by 6 bases, with 6 bases of the junction left unmatched. Germline V lookup: CDR1 LNHNV, CDR2 YYDKDF (reference sequence). This CDR3 comprises 15 residues. CDR3 residues: CATSRMTGGADTQYF. CDR3 coding DNA: TGTGCCACCAGCAGGATGACAGGGGGCGCGGATACGCAGTATTTT.

V gene TRBV2 combines with J gene TRBJ2-7; perhaps TRBD1 as D (7 bases). The CDR3 is 13 residues long. Germline assignment: CDR1 SNHLY and CDR2 FYNNEI. V lost 6 bases, J lost 5 bases, and 14 bases lay in between. The DNA of the CDR3 is TGTGCCAGCAGGCAGGGGGGTGAGGACGAGCAGTACTTC. It specifies CASRQGGEDEQYF.

This rearrangement joins TRBV15 to TRBJ1-1, with D uncertain. Per the germline V gene, CDR1 is LNHNV and CDR2 is YYDKDF (reference sequence). Between the trimmed V and J ends, which lost 1 base and 1 base, there was a span of 4 bases. This CDR3 comprises 13 residues. CDR3 amino acids: CATSRGTNTEAFF. CDR3 nucleotide sequence: TGTGCCACCAGCAGAGGCACGAACACTGAAGCTTTCTTT.

Regarding this clonotype: At one boundary the junction diverges from the germline segment, which might be a read error. The rearrangement joins TRBV2 to TRBJ1-6; possible D gene TRBD1, 5 bases. Germline V gene data show CDR1 as SNHLY and CDR2 as FYNNEI. The CDR3 has 14 amino acids. The DNA for the CDR3 is TGCGCCGGCATGGTGCGACAGCTTTATTCACCCCTCCACTTT. It translates to CAGMVRQLYSPLHF.

Concerning this clonotype itself: Just one base apart from a much larger clone, this may be a read error. The CDR3 loop reads CASSVRGPPEEEQFF. The DNA for the CDR3 is TGTGCCAGCAGCGTTCGGGGGCCGCCGGAGGAGGAGCAGTTCTTC. The V gene is TRBV9, the J gene TRBJ2-1; D may correspond to TRBD1 or TRBD2 (6 bases each). Trimming removed 2 bases from V and 10 bases from J, with 19 bases in between. The CDR3 has 15 amino acids. Germline CDR1 reads SGDLS; CDR2 reads YYNGEE.

The chain carries TRBV7-9 and TRBJ1-1; TRBD1 matches 10 bases. Germline loops: CDR1 SEHNR, CDR2 FQNEAQ (reference sequence). CDR3 length: 15 amino acids. V lost 7 bases, J lost 1 base, and 6 bases stayed unmatched. CDR3 in amino acids: CASTPRDRGNTEAFF. In DNA form, the CDR3 reads TGTGCCAGCACCCCTAGGGACAGGGGGAACACTGAAGCTTTCTTT. The entire variable domain, with the rest obtained from reference TRBV7-9 and TRBJ1-1, is as follows: DTGVSQNPRHKITKRGQNVTFRCDPISEHNRLYWYRQTLGQGPEFLTYFQNEAQLEKSRLLSDRFSAERPKGSFSTLEIQRTEQGDSAMYLCASTPRDRGNTEAFFGQGTRLTVV.

Points on this clonotype: At one end, the junction sequence differs from germline, possibly due to a read error. The chain combines TRBV29-1 with TRBJ2-5; 8 bases are a match to TRBD2. The CDR3 contains 14 residues. Germline values: CDR1 SQVTM, CDR2 ANQGSEA. The CDR3 bases are TGCGGCGTTGAAACTAGCGGAAAGGCGGAGACTCAGTACTTC. As protein: CGVETSGKAETQYF.

This clonotype was seen at least ten times. The V and J genes are TRBV20-1 and TRBJ2-1, with D perhaps TRBD2 (6 bases). V lost 1 base and J lost 10, with 8 bases in between. Per the germline V gene, CDR1 is DFQATT and CDR2 is SNEGSKA (reference sequence). The CDR3 loop spans 11 amino acids. The CDR3 coding sequence is TGCAGTGCTAGAGGACTAGAAGAGCAGTTCTTC. Amino acid sequence: CSARGLEEQFF.

The V gene is TRBV19, the J gene TRBJ2-7; 10 positions match TRBD2. The V gene's germline CDR1 is LNHDA and CDR2 SQIVND (reference sequence). This CDR3 region has 15 residues. V gave up 10 bases and J gave up 5 bases; unmatched junction bases: 14. The CDR3 protein is CATLGPSGRSHEQYF. The CDR3 DNA is TGTGCCACTTTAGGGCCTAGCGGGAGAAGCCACGAGCAGTACTTC.

A word on this clonotype: One base away lies a much larger clone, so this may be a sequencing read error. The conserved phenylalanine or tryptophan is not found at the CDR3 terminus, so this likely reflects a read error. The chain uses TRBV5-1 and TRBJ2-5; 7 positions match TRBD1. CDR1 is SGHRS, CDR2 YFSETQ, per germline. V gave up 3 bases and J gave up 0 bases; unmatched junction bases: 2. The CDR3 loop spans 14 amino acids. CDR3 DNA sequence: TGCGCCAGCAGCTCCGGGACAGACCAAGAGACCCAGTACTCC. This translates into CASSSGTDQETQYS.

In its sample, this clonotype was seen many times. The chain couples TRBV4-2 to TRBJ2-7; D is possibly TRBD2 (7 bases). Germline loops: CDR1 LGHNA, CDR2 YNFKEQ. V was shortened by 0 bases and J by 2 bases, with 11 bases between the two germline ends. CDR3 length equals 15 residues. The CDR3 is CASSQDAGAAYEQYF. CDR3 nucleotides: TGTGCCAGCAGCCAAGATGCGGGGGCCGCCTACGAGCAGTACTTC.

This clonotype was observed many times. The chain links TRBV20-1 to TRBJ2-3, with D hard to call. Germline loops: CDR1 DFQATT, CDR2 SNEGSKA (reference sequence). V was trimmed by 0 bases and J by 1 base, leaving 11 bases between them. CDR3 length equals 15 residues. Written as DNA, the CDR3 is TGCAGTGCTAGAGATACCCGTACTCGCACAGATACGCAGTATTTT. Its protein is CSARDTRTRTDTQYF.

There are many counts of this clonotype. V usage is TRBV12-5 and J usage is TRBJ2-3; D might be TRBD1 (6 bases). The V gene lost 1 base and the J gene lost 2 bases, with 10 bases spanning the gap. CDR3 length: 15 amino acids. CDR1 and CDR2 (germline): LGHNT, FRNRAP. The CDR3, as DNA: TGTGCTAGTGGTTTGGGACAGGTCTACACAGATACGCAGTATTTT. It yields the protein CASGLGQVYTDTQYF.

CDR3 in amino acids: CASSLSPSGLSSYEQYF. DNA of the CDR3: TGTGCCAGCAGCTTATCCCCAAGCGGATTGAGCTCCTACGAGCAGTACTTC. The chain uses TRBV7-3 and TRBJ2-7; TRBD2 might be the D (5 bases). The CDR3 extends over 17 amino acids. V dropped 2 bases and J dropped 0 bases, with 17 bases sitting between them. Germline V gene lookup returns CDR1 SGHTA and CDR2 FQGTGA.

This clonotype has ten or more counts. V gene TRBV7-9 combines with J gene TRBJ2-3; 9 bases fit TRBD2. Trimming took 2 bases from V and 9 from J; bases not matched to a gene: 9. The CDR3 length is 15 residues. Germline CDR1 and CDR2: SEHNR and FQNEAQ (reference sequence). The CDR3 sequence is CASSLPTGLAITQYF. For the CDR3, the DNA is TGTGCCAGCAGCTTACCAACGGGACTAGCAATCACGCAGTATTTT.

This chain uses TRBV12-3 or TRBV12-4 with TRBJ1-2; perhaps TRBD1 as D (5 bases). The CDR3 sequence is 12 residues long. V lost 10 bases, J lost 2 bases, and 11 bases lay in between. The CDR3: CATDGGNYGYTF. DNA of the CDR3: TGTGCCACCGACGGGGGGAACTATGGCTACACCTTC.

The chain couples TRBV28 to TRBJ1-2, with unresolved D. In germline, CDR1 is MDHEN, CDR2 SYDVKM. This CDR3 has 15 amino acids. V dropped 5 bases and J dropped 5 bases, with 18 bases sitting between them. Here the CDR3 reads CASSTPGPQPYGYTF. DNA of the CDR3: TGTGCCAGCAGTACTCCGGGCCCCCAGCCTTATGGCTACACCTTC.

This sequence joins TRBV2 and TRBJ2-1, with D unresolved. V was clipped by 8 bases and J by 3 bases, with 8 bases between them. The germline V gene encodes CDR1 SNHLY and CDR2 FYNNEI. This CDR3 is 12 amino acids long. DNA of the CDR3: TGTGCCAGCGTTCCGAACTACAATGAGCAGTTCTTC. It specifies CASVPNYNEQFF.

The genes are TRBV6-4 and TRBJ1-2; 7 nucleotides align to TRBD1. Trimming at V came to 5 bases and at J to 3 bases, leaving 9 bases not matched to a gene. This CDR3 has 15 residues. In germline, CDR1 is MRHNA, CDR2 SNTAGT. The CDR3 here is CASSKPRQGHYGYTF. The CDR3, as DNA: TGTGCCAGCAGTAAACCTCGACAGGGACACTATGGCTACACCTTC.

The chain employs TRBV7-2 and TRBJ1-2; no clear D. The V end lost 5 bases, the J end lost 4 bases, and 8 bases lay between the germline ends. The CDR3 extends over 12 amino acids. The germline V gene has CDR1 SGHTA and CDR2 FQGNSA. This CDR3 reads CASSQWSYGYTF. CDR3 DNA sequence: TGTGCCAGCAGCCAGTGGAGCTATGGCTACACCTTC.

This clonotype was seen repeatedly, ten times or more. The chain couples TRBV5-1 to TRBJ1-1; D is possibly TRBD1 (5 bases). V was cut by 7 bases and J by 5 bases, with 15 bases left in between. This CDR3 is built from 13 residues. Germline V lookup: CDR1 SGHRS, CDR2 YFSETQ. CDR3 sequence (DNA): TGCGCCAGCGCAGGGTCGGTGGAAACTGAAGCTTTCTTT. This codes for CASAGSVETEAFF.